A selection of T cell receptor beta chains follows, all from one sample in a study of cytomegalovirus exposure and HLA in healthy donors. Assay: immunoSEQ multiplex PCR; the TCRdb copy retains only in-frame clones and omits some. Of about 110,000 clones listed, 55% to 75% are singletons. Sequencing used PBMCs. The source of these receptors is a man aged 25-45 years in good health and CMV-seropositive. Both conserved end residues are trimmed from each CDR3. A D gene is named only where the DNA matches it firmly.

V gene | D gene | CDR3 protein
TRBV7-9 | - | ASSLSLRGTDTQY
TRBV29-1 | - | SVGRDSGNTIY
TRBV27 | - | ASSFSLPDRCTDTQY
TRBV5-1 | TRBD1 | ASSSPGQGRETQY
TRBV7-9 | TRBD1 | ASSQGQGTEAF
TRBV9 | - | ATCCAGANVLT
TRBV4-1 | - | ASSQSGTPLAKNIQY
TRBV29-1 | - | SVVTVLNTEAF
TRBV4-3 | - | ASSQESPGMGTQY
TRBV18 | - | ASSRQLHTEAF
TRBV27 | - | ASSLAGVIPPSNEQF
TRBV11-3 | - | ASSLVGRNEKLF
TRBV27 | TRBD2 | ASQLAGIYNEQF
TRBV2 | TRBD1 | ASSGTGFGYT
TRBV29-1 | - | SVENAGGYTEAF
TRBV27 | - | ASSLDTGYSSYEQY